Each of the 27 T cell receptor beta chains below was sequenced from the same sample in a study of blood T cell repertoires in COVID-19. The data were produced by immunoSEQ multiplex PCR, yet TCRdb's version contains in-frame clones alone and is incomplete. The repertoire holds tens of thousands of clones, with 80% as singletons. Sequences were obtained from peripheral blood. These receptors originate from a man aged 55 to 70 with active or convalescent COVID-19.

The genes are TRBV7-9 and TRBJ1-1; perhaps TRBD1 as D (5 bases). Deletions cut 4 bases from V and 3 bases from J, with 9 bases between. Germline loops: CDR1 SEHNR, CDR2 FQNEAQ (reference sequence). The CDR3 covers 13 residues. CDR3 sequence reads: CASSSGLDTEAFF. CDR3 nucleotide sequence: TGTGCCAGCAGCTCGGGACTGGACACTGAAGCTTTCTTT.

The CDR3 here is CASSQGGQGDLDTQYF. The CDR3, as DNA: TGTGCCAGCAGCCAGGGGGGACAGGGGGATCTGGATACGCAGTATTTT. The rearrangement links TRBV4-2 to TRBJ2-3; 11 nucleotides line up with TRBD1. V was pared by 3 bases and J by 6 bases, with 8 bases of the junction left unmatched. Germline V gives CDR1 LGHNA, CDR2 YNFKEQ. The CDR3 has 16 residues.

This clone was detected only a few times. The rearrangement uses TRBV2 and TRBJ1-4; the match to TRBD1 covers 7 bases. The CDR3 has 12 amino acids. CDR1 and CDR2 (germline): SNHLY, FYNNEI. Trimming at V came to 11 bases and at J to 12 bases, leaving 12 bases not matched to a gene. CDR3 residues: CAVPGGRDELFF. The CDR3 DNA follows: TGTGCCGTCCCAGGGGGGCGCGATGAACTGTTTTTT.

The chain employs TRBV24-1 and TRBJ2-5, with 10 nucleotides matching TRBD1. The CDR3 runs 14 residues. Unmatched junction bases numbered 5, after V lost 4 bases and J lost 7 bases. The V gene's germline CDR1 is KGHDR and CDR2 SFDVKD. The CDR3 bases are TGTGCCACCAGTGAAGGGACAGGGGTGGGGACCCAGTACTTC. This translates into CATSEGTGVGTQYF.

This rearrangement joins TRBV11-3 to TRBJ2-7, with 8 bases that match TRBD1. Germline CDR1 and CDR2: SGHNT and YENEEA. Trimming at V came to 3 bases and at J to 6 bases, leaving 10 bases not matched to a gene. The CDR3 spans 15 residues. CDR3: CASSFGNRGISEQYF. CDR3 nucleotides: TGTGCCAGCAGCTTTGGTAACAGGGGGATATCCGAGCAGTACTTC.

The V and J genes are TRBV19 and TRBJ2-7, with a weak D call TRBD1 (6 bases). CDR3 length: 13 amino acids. V was shortened by 5 bases and J by 3 bases, with 11 bases between the two germline ends. Germline lookup yields CDR1 LNHDA and CDR2 SQIVND (reference sequence). The CDR3 sequence: CASSLQGDYEQYF. The DNA for the CDR3 is TGTGCCAGTAGTTTACAGGGTGACTACGAGCAGTACTTC.

V is TRBV18 and J is TRBJ1-3; D call uncertain. The CDR3 sequence is 16 residues long. Germline loops: CDR1 KGHSH, CDR2 LQKENI. V was trimmed by 6 bases and J by 1 base, leaving 16 bases between them. This chain's CDR3 is CASSPGPNLSGNTIYF. Written as DNA, the CDR3 is TGTGCCAGCTCGCCGGGTCCGAACCTTTCTGGAAACACCATATATTTT. Full variable domain (rest looked up from reference TRBV18 and TRBJ1-3): NAGVMQNPRHLVRRRGQEARLRCSPMKGHSHVYWYRQLPEEGLKFMVYLQKENIIDESGMPKERFSAEFPKEGPSILRIQQVVRGDSAAYFCASSPGPNLSGNTIYFGEGSWLTVV.

The CDR3 protein is CASSQDDRNYGYTF. DNA for the CDR3: TGCGCCAGCAGCCAAGATGACAGGAACTATGGCTACACCTTC. V usage is TRBV4-3 and J usage is TRBJ1-2; the D gene is possibly TRBD1 (6 bases). With 0 bases removed from V and 2 bases from J, the gap between germline ends came to 7 bases. The CDR3 is 14 amino acids. Germline lookup yields CDR1 LGHNA and CDR2 YSLEER.

The CDR3 here is CASSASTYGYTF. CDR3 DNA: TGTGCCAGTAGTGCCTCTACCTATGGCTACACCTTC. V is TRBV19 and J is TRBJ1-2; D is unclear. CDR1 is LNHDA and CDR2 is SQIVND in the germline V gene (reference sequence). The V end lost 5 bases, the J end lost 4 bases, and 8 bases lay between the germline ends. This CDR3 comprises 12 residues.

This clone was counted only a few times. CDR3 loop: CASSQDIGRNTEAFF. The CDR3 nucleotides read TGCGCCAGCAGCCAAGATATTGGCAGGAACACTGAAGCTTTCTTT. The chain joins TRBV4-3 to TRBJ1-1; the D is unclear. This CDR3 is built from 15 residues. Germline V gene data show CDR1 as LGHNA and CDR2 as YSLEER. V lost 0 bases to trimming and J lost 1 base, with 9 bases between them.

This clone was observed a handful of times. The V and J genes are TRBV12-3 or TRBV12-4 and TRBJ1-5, with no clear D. This CDR3 comprises 13 residues. Trimming left V 3 bases short and J 0 bases short, with 3 bases between. CDR3: CASSFRSNQPQHF. As DNA, the CDR3 is TGTGCCAGCAGTTTCCGTAGCAATCAGCCCCAGCATTTT.

This chain joins TRBV19 and TRBJ1-5; 11 nucleotides agree with TRBD1. The CDR3 has 16 residues. Trimming removed 3 bases from V and 2 bases from J; junction bases left unmatched: 3. CDR1 and CDR2 from the germline V gene are LNHDA and SQIVND (reference sequence). The CDR3 loop reads CASSILGQGGNQPQHF. For the CDR3, the DNA is TGTGCCAGTAGTATCCTGGGACAGGGGGGCAATCAGCCCCAGCATTTT.

The CDR3, as DNA: TGTGCCTGGAGAACAGGGGGCACCACCGGGGAGCTGTTTTTT. Translated: CAWRTGGTTGELFF. The chain joins TRBV30 to TRBJ2-2; the match to TRBD1 covers 9 bases. The V segment lost 3 bases and the J segment 4 bases; nucleotides outside the gene matches: 3. Germline assignment: CDR1 GTSNPN and CDR2 SVGIG (reference sequence). This CDR3 spans 14 amino acids.

This chain links TRBV13 with TRBJ1-1; D is unresolved. V lost 5 bases, J lost 4 bases, and 11 bases lay in between. The CDR3 totals 13 residues. The germline V gene encodes CDR1 PRHDT and CDR2 FYEKMQ (reference sequence). The CDR3 spells CASSPRAATEAFF. The CDR3 nucleotides are TGTGCCAGCAGCCCGAGGGCTGCCACTGAAGCTTTCTTT.

Comments on this clone: At one of its ends the junction is not consistent with the germline gene, which may arise from a read error. The V gene is TRBV11-2, the J gene TRBJ2-5, with 10 bases identical to TRBD2. The germline CDR1 and CDR2 sequences are SGHAT and FQNNGV. The CDR3 consists of 19 residues. This CDR3 reads CASSLVPPAGGPHQGTQYF. Here the CDR3 DNA reads TGTGCCAGCAGCTTAGTCCCCCCAGCGGGGGGGCCGCACCAAGGGACCCAGTACTTC. The whole variable domain, filled in from reference TRBV11-2 and TRBJ2-5, reads EAGVAQSPRYKIIEKRQSVAFWCNPISGHATLYWYQQILGQGPKLLIQFQNNGVVDDSQLPKDRFSAERLKGVDSTLKIQPAKLEDSAVYLCASSLVPPAGGPHQGTQYFGPGTRLLVL.

J is TRBJ2-5 and V is TRBV19; 8 bases are shared with TRBD1. The CDR3 consists of 14 residues. V trimming: 5 bases; J trimming: 3 bases; junction bases outside the gene matches: 5. The germline V gene encodes CDR1 LNHDA and CDR2 SQIVND (reference sequence). In DNA form, the CDR3 reads TGTGCCAGTAGTGTGGGACAGGTCGAAGAGACCCAGTACTTC. Translated, it gives CASSVGQVEETQYF.

This chain connects TRBV30 to TRBJ2-7, with a weak D call TRBD1 (6 bases). Germline V gene data show CDR1 as GTSNPN and CDR2 as SVGIG (reference sequence). V dropped 0 bases and J dropped 2 bases, with 8 bases sitting between them. The CDR3 is 13 residues long. The CDR3 protein is CAWSVGTPYEQYF. Here the CDR3 DNA reads TGTGCCTGGAGTGTAGGGACACCCTACGAGCAGTACTTC.

This chain joins TRBV6-1 and TRBJ2-3; TRBD1 might be the D (5 bases). Trimming shortened V by 1 base and J by 1 base, and 9 bases separated the two germline ends. The CDR3 loop spans 15 amino acids. Germline CDR1 MNHNS, CDR2 SASEGT. In nucleotides, the CDR3 is TGTGCCAGCAGTGAAGGGGGCCGTCGCACAGATACGCAGTATTTT. This sequence encodes CASSEGGRRTDTQYF.

The rearrangement uses TRBV27 and TRBJ1-2; 8 positions agree with TRBD1. Losses at the gene ends were 6 bases for V and 6 bases for J; bases not matched to a gene: 6. Germline CDR1 is MNHEY and CDR2 is SMNVEV (reference sequence). The CDR3 runs 13 residues. In DNA, the CDR3 is TGTGCCAGCAGCCGCAGGGGGCTTGATGGCTACACCTTC. It specifies CASSRRGLDGYTF.

The genes are TRBV4-1 and TRBJ2-2; 12 bases match TRBD2. The CDR3 spans 18 residues. Germline V gives CDR1 MGHRA, CDR2 YSYEKL. The ends lost 3 bases at V and 5 bases at J; junction bases unmatched: 10. The CDR3 DNA follows: TGCGCCAGCAGCCAGTCCACTAGCGGGGGGATGGGAACCGGGGAGCTGTTTTTT. This codes for CASSQSTSGGMGTGELFF.

This clone was found a few times. This chain joins TRBV12-5 and TRBJ1-1; D call uncertain. This CDR3 has 16 amino acids. V was trimmed by 5 bases and J by 4 bases, leaving 20 bases between them. The germline V gene encodes CDR1 LGHNT and CDR2 FRNRAP. The CDR3 DNA is TGTGCTAGTGGTCCAGATAGAGGAGCTACAACCACTGAAGCTTTCTTT. Protein: CASGPDRGATTTEAFF.

This chain joins TRBV29-1 and TRBJ2-7; 11 nucleotides match TRBD2. Germline CDR1 is SQVTM and CDR2 is ANQGSEA. After removal of 4 bases from V and 6 bases from J, the junction contained 8 bases not matched to a gene. CDR3 length equals 14 residues. CDR3 residues: CSVAPSGGRSEQYF. In DNA, the CDR3 is TGCAGCGTTGCGCCTAGCGGGGGGAGAAGCGAGCAGTACTTC.

The rearrangement joins TRBV7-2 to TRBJ2-5, with 9 bases lining up with TRBD2. The V gene's germline CDR1 is SGHTA and CDR2 FQGNSA. The CDR3 runs 16 residues. The ends lost 5 bases at V and 5 bases at J; junction bases unmatched: 12. CDR3 nucleotide sequence: TGTGCCAGCAGCCTCGGAACGAGCGGGGGGTTCGAGACCCAGTACTTC. Encoded protein: CASSLGTSGGFETQYF.

The chain is built from TRBV19 and TRBJ1-1; D unresolved. The CDR3 length is 13 residues. V gave up 1 base and J gave up 1 base, with 4 bases separating them. Germline V gives CDR1 LNHDA, CDR2 SQIVND (reference sequence). This CDR3 reads CASSIVQNTEAFF. The CDR3 DNA reads as TGTGCCAGTAGTATAGTACAGAACACTGAAGCTTTCTTT.

The V call is TRBV25-1, the J call TRBJ1-2; 7 bases fit TRBD1. The CDR3 is made up of 15 amino acids. Germline V CDR1 and CDR2: MGHDK, SYGVNS. V trimming: 4 bases; J trimming: 7 bases; junction bases outside the gene matches: 12. This chain's CDR3 is CASSASYTGTVGYTF. The CDR3 coding sequence is TGTGCCAGCAGTGCCTCTTATACCGGGACAGTTGGCTACACCTTC.

The chain uses TRBV5-6 and TRBJ2-2, with 11 nucleotides matching TRBD2. CDR1 and CDR2 from the germline V gene are SGHDT and YYEEEE. This CDR3 is built from 19 residues. After removal of 4 bases from V and 4 bases from J, the junction contained 15 bases not matched to a gene. The CDR3 loop reads CASSPYGVAGGPGTGELFF. In nucleotides, the CDR3 is TGTGCCAGCAGCCCGTACGGGGTAGCGGGGGGGCCTGGCACCGGGGAGCTGTTTTTT.

The CDR3 sequence: CASSYDEGAVYGYTF. Here the CDR3 DNA reads TGTGCCAGCAGTTACGATGAGGGGGCCGTCTATGGCTACACCTTC. The rearrangement links TRBV6-5 to TRBJ1-2, with 7 bases matching TRBD1. Germline lookup yields CDR1 MNHEY and CDR2 SVGAGI. V was clipped by 2 bases and J by 4 bases; unmatched bases: 7. The CDR3 contains 15 residues.